Following are 16 T cell receptor beta chains from one sample sequenced in a study of vaccination and CD4 T cells after COVID-19. The Oncomine TCR Beta short-read assay was applied to DNA of cultured CD4+ T cells. Each CDR3 protein is one row after TCRdb ran MiXCR on the PCR reads. The table lists 9,500 to 14,000 distinct CDR3 sequences, roughly 72% of them singletons. Treatment: approximately 11-day PBMC culture with coronavirus spike peptide pools or control peptides (ViraFEST assay). No cognate antigen is known for these TCRs. The sample comprised CD4+ T cells from blood, cultured in vitro. These receptors were taken from a human donor who had recovered from COVID-19.

The genes are TRBV18 and TRBJ2-7, with D possibly being TRBD1 (5 bases). Germline lookup yields CDR1 KGHSH and CDR2 LQKENI. The CDR3 is 15 amino acids. Between the trimmed V and J ends, which lost 9 bases and 0 bases, there was a span of 18 bases. The CDR3 spells CASTMGQESSYEQYF. The CDR3 region has the DNA TGTGCCAGTACAATGGGGCAGGAGAGCTCCTACGAGCAGTACTTC.

In this sample, this clonotype turned up a few times. The V call is TRBV15, the J call TRBJ1-2, with 9 positions matching TRBD1. With 0 bases clipped from V and 6 bases from J, the junction kept 11 bases outside the gene matches. There are 17 residues in the CDR3. CDR1 and CDR2 from the germline V gene are LNHNV and YYDKDF (reference sequence). For the CDR3, the DNA is TGTGCCACCAGCAGAGACTTTACAGGGGGCGCATTTGATGGCTACACCTTC. The encoded protein is CATSRDFTGGAFDGYTF. Looking up the rest from reference TRBV15 and TRBJ1-2 gives the full variable domain: DAMVIQNPRYQVTQFGKPVTLSCSQTLNHNVMYWYQQKSSQAPKLLFHYYDKDFNNEADTPDNFQSRRPNTSFCFLDIRSPGLGDTAMYLCATSRDFTGGAFDGYTFGSGTRLTVV.

The CDR3 coding sequence is TGTGCCAGCAGTGACTGGCCGGGGGCAACGCCCCAGCATTTT. As protein: CASSDWPGATPQHF. The rearrangement uses TRBV6-4 and TRBJ1-5; a possible D gene is TRBD1 (6 bases). The CDR3 extends over 14 amino acids. V was shortened by 1 base and J by 9 bases, with 13 bases between the two germline ends. Germline V gene lookup returns CDR1 MRHNA and CDR2 SNTAGT.

V is TRBV7-2 and J is TRBJ2-5; TRBD2 agrees at 9 bases. CDR1 and CDR2 from the germline V gene are SGHTA and FQGNSA. After removal of 5 bases from V and 2 bases from J, the junction contained 6 bases not matched to a gene. This CDR3 is 15 amino acids long. DNA for the CDR3: TGTGCCAGCAGCCGGGGGACTAGCACTCAAGAGACCCAGTACTTC. Protein sequence: CASSRGTSTQETQYF.

This clonotype was seen a few times. This chain links TRBV27 with TRBJ2-7; possibly TRBD2 for D (7 bases). The CDR3 loop spans 13 amino acids. V was trimmed by 0 bases and J by 5 bases, leaving 8 bases between them. The V gene's germline CDR1 is MNHEY and CDR2 SMNVEV (reference sequence). The CDR3 sequence: CASSLSGGDEQYF. The CDR3 DNA reads as TGTGCCAGCAGTTTATCAGGGGGGGACGAGCAGTACTTC.

V gene TRBV2 combines with J gene TRBJ1-2; 7 positions agree with TRBD1. The germline gives CDR1 SNHLY, CDR2 FYNNEI. This CDR3 contains 14 residues. V dropped 7 bases and J dropped 0; count of bases not matched to a gene: 5. The CDR3, as DNA: TGTGCCAGCACTGTGACAGGGACTAACTATGGCTACACCTTC. Amino acids: CASTVTGTNYGYTF.

The V gene is TRBV12-5, the J gene TRBJ2-5; TRBD2 agrees at 14 bases. The CDR3 has 20 residues. Germline assignment: CDR1 LGHNT and CDR2 FRNRAP. V shed 0 bases, J shed 5 bases, and the junction held 14 bases outside the gene matches. The CDR3 region has the DNA TGTGCTAGTGGTTTGGTACTTGGGACTAGCGGGAGAGGGTCGGGGGAGACCCAGTACTTC. It specifies CASGLVLGTSGRGSGETQYF.

This clonotype showed up just a few times. Written as DNA, the CDR3 is TGTGCCAGCAGACCGGACAGGGCAAAACTGGACGAGCAGTACTTC. Encoded protein: CASRPDRAKLDEQYF. This chain uses TRBV6-1 with TRBJ2-7; 8 bases agree with TRBD1. The CDR3 contains 15 residues. V dropped 6 bases and J dropped 5; count of bases not matched to a gene: 12. The V gene's germline CDR1 is MNHNS and CDR2 SASEGT.

The chain carries TRBV6-1 and TRBJ1-3; tentatively, D is TRBD1 (5 bases). Germline CDR1 and CDR2: MNHNS and SASEGT. Trimming took 0 bases from V and 7 from J, leaving 16 bases between them. The CDR3 loop spans 16 amino acids. The CDR3 nucleotides are TGTGCCAGCAGTGAAGCCCCCGGGACCTTCGGGAACACCATATATTTT. Protein: CASSEAPGTFGNTIYF.

This chain uses TRBV7-2 with TRBJ2-2, with TRBD2 matching 7 bases. Trimming at V came to 0 bases and at J to 7 bases, leaving 8 bases not matched to a gene. The CDR3 covers 16 residues. Per germline, CDR1 SGHTA and CDR2 FQGNSA. DNA for the CDR3: TGTGCCAGCAGCTTAGCTTGGGCTAGCGGCCGCGGGGAGCTGTTTTTT. Encoded protein: CASSLAWASGRGELFF. The whole variable domain, filled in from reference TRBV7-2 and TRBJ2-2, reads GAGVSQSPSNKVTEKGKDVELRCDPISGHTALYWYRQSLGQGLEFLIYFQGNSAPDKSGLPSDRFSAERTGGSVSTLTIQRTQQEDSAVYLCASSLAWASGRGELFFGEGSRLTVL.

V usage is TRBV20-1 and J usage is TRBJ2-1; D is undetermined. The CDR3 sequence is 14 residues long. Trimming removed 1 base from V and 7 bases from J, with 14 bases in between. The V gene's germline CDR1 is DFQATT and CDR2 SNEGSKA (reference sequence). CDR3 loop: CSARAAAFLNEQFF. CDR3 in DNA: TGCAGTGCTAGAGCTGCGGCCTTTTTGAATGAGCAGTTCTTC.

The rearrangement uses TRBV14 and TRBJ1-2; no clear D. V lost 1 base, J lost 5 bases, and 8 bases lay in between. This CDR3 has 13 residues. The germline V gene encodes CDR1 SGHDN and CDR2 FVKESK. The CDR3 DNA reads TGTGCCAGCAGCCAAGGTCTCCAATATGGCTACACCTTC. Encoded protein: CASSQGLQYGYTF.

This clonotype was observed a handful of times. The V gene is TRBV7-9, the J gene TRBJ2-5, with TRBD2 matching over 13 bases. V shed 5 bases and J 2 bases; nucleotides not matched to a gene: 8. CDR1 is SEHNR and CDR2 is FQNEAQ in the germline V gene (reference sequence). The CDR3 sequence is 17 residues long. CDR3 sequence reads: CASSPTSGRASQETQYF. The CDR3 nucleotides are TGTGCCAGCAGCCCTACTAGCGGGAGGGCCTCGCAAGAGACCCAGTACTTC. Supplemented by reference TRBV7-9 and TRBJ2-5, the full variable domain reads DTGVSQNPRHKITKRGQNVTFRCDPISEHNRLYWYRQTLGQGPEFLTYFQNEAQLEKSRLLSDRFSAERPKGSFSTLEIQRTEQGDSAMYLCASSPTSGRASQETQYFGPGTRLLVL.

The gene calls are TRBV7-8 and TRBJ2-1, with a tentative D call TRBD2 (5 bases). The germline V gene encodes CDR1 SGHVS and CDR2 FQNEAQ. This CDR3 region has 12 residues. V was clipped by 0 bases and J by 9 bases, with 6 bases between them. The CDR3 region has the DNA TGTGCCAGCAGCTTAGCACTAGTTGAGCAGTTCTTC. Encoded protein: CASSLALVEQFF.

The J gene is TRBJ2-7, the V gene TRBV2; 7 bases fit TRBD2. In germline, CDR1 is SNHLY, CDR2 FYNNEI. Trimming at V came to 6 bases and at J to 2 bases, leaving 10 bases not matched to a gene. The CDR3 covers 15 residues. The CDR3 loop reads CASSVGRGYTYEQYF. CDR3 DNA sequence: TGTGCCAGCAGCGTGGGGCGGGGGTACACCTACGAGCAGTACTTC. The full variable domain, completed using reference TRBV2 and TRBJ2-7, is EPEVTQTPSHQVTQMGQEVILRCVPISNHLYFYWYRQILGQKVEFLVSFYNNEISEKSEIFDDQFSVERPDGSNFTLKIRSTKLEDSAMYFCASSVGRGYTYEQYFGPGTRLTVT.

This clonotype was counted a few times. V gene TRBV20-1 combines with J gene TRBJ1-5, with D perhaps TRBD1 (5 bases). This CDR3 comprises 16 residues. Germline V CDR1 and CDR2: DFQATT, SNEGSKA (reference sequence). Trimming removed 1 base at V and 11 bases at J, with 24 bases between. This CDR3 reads CSARVGGGVLGGAQHF. CDR3 DNA: TGCAGTGCTAGAGTAGGTGGAGGGGTCTTAGGCGGGGCCCAGCATTTT.